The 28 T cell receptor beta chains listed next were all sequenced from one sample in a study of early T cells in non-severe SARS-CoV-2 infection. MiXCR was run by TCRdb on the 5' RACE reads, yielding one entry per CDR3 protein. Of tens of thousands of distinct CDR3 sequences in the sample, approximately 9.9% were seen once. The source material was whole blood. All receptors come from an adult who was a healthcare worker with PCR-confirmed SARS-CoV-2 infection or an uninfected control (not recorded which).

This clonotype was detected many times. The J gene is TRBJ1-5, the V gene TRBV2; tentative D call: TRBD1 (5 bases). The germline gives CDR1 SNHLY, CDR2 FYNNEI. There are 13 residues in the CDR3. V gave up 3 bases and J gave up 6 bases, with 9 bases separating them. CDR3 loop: CASSEGGTQPQHF. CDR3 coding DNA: TGTGCCAGCAGTGAGGGAGGGACTCAGCCCCAGCATTTT.

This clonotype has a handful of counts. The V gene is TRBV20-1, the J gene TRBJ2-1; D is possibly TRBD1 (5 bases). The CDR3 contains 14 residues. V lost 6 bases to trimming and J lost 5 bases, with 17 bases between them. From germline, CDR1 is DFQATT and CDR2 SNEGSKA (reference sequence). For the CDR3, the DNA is TGCAGTGCCCTATCTAGGGGAATCCACAATGAGCAGTTCTTC. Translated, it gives CSALSRGIHNEQFF.

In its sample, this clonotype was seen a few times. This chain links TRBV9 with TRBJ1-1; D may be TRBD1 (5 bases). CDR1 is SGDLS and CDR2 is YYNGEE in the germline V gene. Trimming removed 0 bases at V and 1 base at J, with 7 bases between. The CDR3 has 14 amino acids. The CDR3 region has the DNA TGTGCCAGCAGCGTAGGTAGGGGGAACACTGAAGCTTTCTTT. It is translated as CASSVGRGNTEAFF.

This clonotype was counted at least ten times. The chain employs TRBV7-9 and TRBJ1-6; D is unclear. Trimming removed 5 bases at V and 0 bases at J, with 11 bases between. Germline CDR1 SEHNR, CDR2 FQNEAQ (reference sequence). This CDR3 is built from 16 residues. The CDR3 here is CASSRETGSYNSPLHF. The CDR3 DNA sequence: TGTGCCAGCAGCCGGGAAACCGGCTCCTATAATTCACCCCTCCACTTT. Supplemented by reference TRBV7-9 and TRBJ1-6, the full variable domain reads DTGVSQNPRHKITKRGQNVTFRCDPISEHNRLYWYRQTLGQGPEFLTYFQNEAQLEKSRLLSDRFSAERPKGSFSTLEIQRTEQGDSAMYLCASSRETGSYNSPLHFGNGTRLTVT.

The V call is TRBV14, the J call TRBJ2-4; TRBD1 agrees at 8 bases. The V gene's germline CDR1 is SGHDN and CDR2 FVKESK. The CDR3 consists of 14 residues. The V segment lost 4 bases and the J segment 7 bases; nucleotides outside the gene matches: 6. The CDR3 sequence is CASSPDREGNIQYF. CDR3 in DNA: TGTGCCAGCAGCCCGGACAGGGAAGGGAACATTCAGTACTTC. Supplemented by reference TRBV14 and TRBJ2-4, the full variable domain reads EAGVTQFPSHSVIEKGQTVTLRCDPISGHDNLYWYRRVMGKEIKFLLHFVKESKQDESGMPNNRFLAERTGGTYSTLKVQPAELEDSGVYFCASSPDREGNIQYFGAGTRLSVL.

DNA for the CDR3: TGTGCCAGTAAACCGGGACAGTTGGGCTACGAGCAGTACTTC. Protein product: CASKPGQLGYEQYF. This chain uses TRBV6-6 with TRBJ2-7, with 7 bases identical to TRBD1. Germline CDR1 is MNHNY and CDR2 is SVGAGI (reference sequence). This CDR3 contains 14 residues. V dropped 9 bases and J dropped 3; count of bases not matched to a gene: 11.

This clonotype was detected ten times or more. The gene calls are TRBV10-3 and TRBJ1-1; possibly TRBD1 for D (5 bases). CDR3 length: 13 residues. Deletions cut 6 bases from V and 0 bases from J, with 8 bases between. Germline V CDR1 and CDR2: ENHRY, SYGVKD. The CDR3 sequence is CAISGGVNTEAFF. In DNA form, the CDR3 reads TGTGCCATCAGCGGAGGGGTGAACACTGAAGCTTTCTTT.

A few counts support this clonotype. CDR3 coding DNA: TGTGCCAGCTCACCCCGACAGGGGAGCACAGATACGCAGTATTTT. Amino acid sequence: CASSPRQGSTDTQYF. The chain has TRBV18 and TRBJ2-3, with 8 bases lining up with TRBD1. Germline loops: CDR1 KGHSH, CDR2 LQKENI. The V segment lost 3 bases and the J segment 0 bases; nucleotides outside the gene matches: 2. The CDR3 sequence is 15 residues long.

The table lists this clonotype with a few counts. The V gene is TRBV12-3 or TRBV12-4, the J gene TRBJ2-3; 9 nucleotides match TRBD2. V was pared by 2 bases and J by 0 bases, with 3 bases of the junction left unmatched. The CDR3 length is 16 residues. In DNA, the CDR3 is TGTGCCAGCAGTTTAAATCTAGCGGGGAGCACAGATACGCAGTATTTT. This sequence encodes CASSLNLAGSTDTQYF.

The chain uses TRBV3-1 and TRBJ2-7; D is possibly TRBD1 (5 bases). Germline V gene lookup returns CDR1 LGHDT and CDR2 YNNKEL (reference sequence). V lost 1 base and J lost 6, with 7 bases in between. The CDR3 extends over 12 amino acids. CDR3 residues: CASSQAGSEQYF. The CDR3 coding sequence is TGTGCCAGCAGCCAAGCAGGGTCCGAGCAGTACTTC.

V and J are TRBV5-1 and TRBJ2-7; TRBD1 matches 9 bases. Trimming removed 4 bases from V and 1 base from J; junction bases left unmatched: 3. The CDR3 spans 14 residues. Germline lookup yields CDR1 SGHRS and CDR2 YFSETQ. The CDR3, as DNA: TGCGCCAGCAGCGCCGACAGGGGGTCCTACGAGCAGTACTTC. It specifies CASSADRGSYEQYF.

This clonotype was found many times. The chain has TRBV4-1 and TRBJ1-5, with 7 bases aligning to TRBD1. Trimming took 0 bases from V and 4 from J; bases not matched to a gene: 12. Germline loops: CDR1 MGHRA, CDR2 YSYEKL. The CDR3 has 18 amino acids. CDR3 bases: TGCGCCAGCAGCCAAGAACGCCATCGGCAGGGGGTAAATCAGCCCCAGCATTTT. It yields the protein CASSQERHRQGVNQPQHF.

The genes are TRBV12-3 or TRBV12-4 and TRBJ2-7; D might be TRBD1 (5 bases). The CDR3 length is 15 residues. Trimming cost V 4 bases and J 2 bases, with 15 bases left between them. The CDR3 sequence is CASSSRQGITYEQYF. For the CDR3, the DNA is TGTGCCAGCAGTTCGAGGCAGGGAATAACCTACGAGCAGTACTTC.

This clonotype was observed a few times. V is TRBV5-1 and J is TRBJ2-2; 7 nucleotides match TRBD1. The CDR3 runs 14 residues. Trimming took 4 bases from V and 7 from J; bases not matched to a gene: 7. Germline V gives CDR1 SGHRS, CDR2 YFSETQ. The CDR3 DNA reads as TGCGCCAGCAGCGAGGGGGCGCGTCTCGGGGAGCTGTTTTTT. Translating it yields CASSEGARLGELFF.

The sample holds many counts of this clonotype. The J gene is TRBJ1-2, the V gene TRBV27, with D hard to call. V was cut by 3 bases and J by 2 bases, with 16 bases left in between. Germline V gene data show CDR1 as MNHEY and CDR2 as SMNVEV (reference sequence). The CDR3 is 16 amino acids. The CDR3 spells CASSLGVGLLNYGYTF. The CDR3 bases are TGTGCCAGCAGTTTGGGAGTGGGGTTACTCAACTATGGCTACACCTTC.

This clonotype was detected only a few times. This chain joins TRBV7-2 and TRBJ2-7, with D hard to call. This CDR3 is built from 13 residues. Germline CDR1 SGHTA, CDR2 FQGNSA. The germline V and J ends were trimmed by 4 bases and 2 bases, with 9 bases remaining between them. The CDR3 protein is CASSYRWAYEQYF. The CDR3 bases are TGTGCCAGCAGCTACCGTTGGGCCTACGAGCAGTACTTC.

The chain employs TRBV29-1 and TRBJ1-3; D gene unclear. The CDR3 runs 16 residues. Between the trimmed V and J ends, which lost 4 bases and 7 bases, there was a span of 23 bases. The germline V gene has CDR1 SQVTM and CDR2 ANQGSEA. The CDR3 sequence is CSVVFAQPNLRNTIYF. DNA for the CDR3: TGCAGCGTTGTCTTCGCACAGCCGAATCTCCGGAACACCATATATTTT.

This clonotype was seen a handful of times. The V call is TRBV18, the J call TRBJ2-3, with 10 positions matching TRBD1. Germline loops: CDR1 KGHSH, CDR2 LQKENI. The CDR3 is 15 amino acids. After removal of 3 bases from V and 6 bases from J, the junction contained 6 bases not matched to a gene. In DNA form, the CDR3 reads TGTGCCAGCTCACCCAGGACAGGGGGAGAGGATACGCAGTATTTT. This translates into CASSPRTGGEDTQYF.

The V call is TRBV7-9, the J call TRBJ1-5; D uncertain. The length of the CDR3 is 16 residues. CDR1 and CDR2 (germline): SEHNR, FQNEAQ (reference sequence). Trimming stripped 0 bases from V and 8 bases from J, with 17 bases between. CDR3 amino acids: CASSLAVAGGFEPQHF. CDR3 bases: TGTGCCAGCAGCTTAGCGGTCGCGGGCGGCTTTGAGCCCCAGCATTTT.

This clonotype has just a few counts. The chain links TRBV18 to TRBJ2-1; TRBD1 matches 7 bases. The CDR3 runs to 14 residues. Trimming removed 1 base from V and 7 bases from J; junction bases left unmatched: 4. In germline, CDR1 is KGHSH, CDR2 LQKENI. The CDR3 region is CASSPQGQQNEQFF. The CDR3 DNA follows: TGTGCCAGCTCACCACAGGGACAGCAGAATGAGCAGTTCTTC.

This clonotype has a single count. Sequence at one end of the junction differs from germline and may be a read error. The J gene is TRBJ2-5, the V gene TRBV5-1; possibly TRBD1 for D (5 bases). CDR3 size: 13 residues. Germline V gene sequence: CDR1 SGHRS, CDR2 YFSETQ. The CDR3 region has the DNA TGCACCAGCAGTAAGCAGGGCGAGGAGACCCAGTACTTC. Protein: CTSSKQGEETQYF.

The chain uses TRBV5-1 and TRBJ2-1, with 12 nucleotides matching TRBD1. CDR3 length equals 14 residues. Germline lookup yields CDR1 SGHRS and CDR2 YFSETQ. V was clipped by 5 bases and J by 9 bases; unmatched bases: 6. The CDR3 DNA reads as TGCGCCAGCAGTCTAGGGACAGGGGGCACTGAGCAGTTCTTC. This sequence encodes CASSLGTGGTEQFF.

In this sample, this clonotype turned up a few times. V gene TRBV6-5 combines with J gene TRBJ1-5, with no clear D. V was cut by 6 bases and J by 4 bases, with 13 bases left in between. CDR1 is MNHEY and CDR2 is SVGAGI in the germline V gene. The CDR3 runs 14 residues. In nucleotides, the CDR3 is TGTGCCAGCAGCCCCTTCAGCGAGAATCAGCCCCAGCATTTT. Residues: CASSPFSENQPQHF.

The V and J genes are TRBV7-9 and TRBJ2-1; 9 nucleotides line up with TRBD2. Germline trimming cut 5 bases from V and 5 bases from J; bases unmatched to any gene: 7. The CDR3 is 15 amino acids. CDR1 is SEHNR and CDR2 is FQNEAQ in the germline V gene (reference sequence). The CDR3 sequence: CASSTRTSVNNEQFF. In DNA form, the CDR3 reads TGTGCCAGCAGCACCCGGACTAGCGTAAACAATGAGCAGTTCTTC.

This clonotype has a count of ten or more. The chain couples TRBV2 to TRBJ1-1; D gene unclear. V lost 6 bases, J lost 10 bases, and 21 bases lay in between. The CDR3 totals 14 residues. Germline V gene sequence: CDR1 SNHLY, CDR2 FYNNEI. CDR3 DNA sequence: TGTGCCAGCAGAGACACTTTTTTACGCGCGGGAGCTTTCTTT. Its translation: CASRDTFLRAGAFF.

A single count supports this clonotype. The CDR3 reads CASIARGNHNEQFF. The CDR3 coding sequence is TGCGCCAGCATCGCCAGGGGTAATCACAATGAGCAGTTCTTC. J is TRBJ2-1 and V is TRBV10-2; a weak D match, TRBD1 (6 bases). CDR3 length equals 14 residues. Germline V gene sequence: CDR1 WSHSY, CDR2 SAAADI. V shed 7 bases and J shed 5 bases, with 15 bases lying between them.

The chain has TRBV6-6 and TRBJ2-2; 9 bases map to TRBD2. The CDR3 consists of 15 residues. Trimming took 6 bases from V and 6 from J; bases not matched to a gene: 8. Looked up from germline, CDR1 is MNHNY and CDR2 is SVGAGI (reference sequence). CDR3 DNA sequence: TGTGCCAGCAGGAGAAGCGGGGGGCTAGCCGGGGAGCTGTTTTTT. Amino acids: CASRRSGGLAGELFF.

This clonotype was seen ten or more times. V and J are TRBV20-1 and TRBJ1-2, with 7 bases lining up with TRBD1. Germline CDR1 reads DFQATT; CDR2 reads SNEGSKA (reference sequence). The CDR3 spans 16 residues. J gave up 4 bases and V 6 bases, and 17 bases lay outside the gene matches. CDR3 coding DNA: TGCAGTGCCCCCCCCACCACAGGGGCAAGTAGCTATGGCTACACCTTC. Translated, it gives CSAPPTTGASSYGYTF.